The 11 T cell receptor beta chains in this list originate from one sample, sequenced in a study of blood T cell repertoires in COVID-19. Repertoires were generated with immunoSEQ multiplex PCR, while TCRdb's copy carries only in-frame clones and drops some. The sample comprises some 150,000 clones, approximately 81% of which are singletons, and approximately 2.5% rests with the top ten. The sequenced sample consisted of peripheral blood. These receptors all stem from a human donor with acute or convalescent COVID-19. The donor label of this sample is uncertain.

CDR3 in DNA: TGCGCCAGCAGCTTGGATGGGTCAGGGAACTATGGCTACACCTTC. It yields the protein CASSLDGSGNYGYTF. The chain has TRBV5-1 and TRBJ1-2; D perhaps matches TRBD1 (5 bases). V was clipped by 0 bases and J by 2 bases, with 11 bases between them. Germline V gene lookup returns CDR1 SGHRS and CDR2 YFSETQ. CDR3 length: 15 amino acids.

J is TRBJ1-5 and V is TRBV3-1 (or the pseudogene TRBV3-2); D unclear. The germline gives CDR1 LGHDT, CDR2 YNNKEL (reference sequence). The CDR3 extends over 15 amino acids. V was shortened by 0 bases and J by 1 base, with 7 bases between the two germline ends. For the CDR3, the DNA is TGTGCCAGCAGCCAAGATCCACTCAGCAATCAGCCCCAGCATTTT. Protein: CASSQDPLSNQPQHF.

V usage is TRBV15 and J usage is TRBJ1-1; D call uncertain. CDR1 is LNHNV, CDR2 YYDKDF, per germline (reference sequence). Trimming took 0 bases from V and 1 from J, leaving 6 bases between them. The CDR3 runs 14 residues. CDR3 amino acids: CATSRETWNTEAFF. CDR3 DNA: TGTGCCACCAGCAGAGAAACATGGAACACTGAAGCTTTCTTT.

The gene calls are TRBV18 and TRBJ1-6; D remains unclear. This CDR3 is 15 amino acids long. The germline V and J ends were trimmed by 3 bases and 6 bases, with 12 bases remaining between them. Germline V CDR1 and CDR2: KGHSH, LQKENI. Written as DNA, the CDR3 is TGTGCCAGCTCACCCGCAACAAACATTAATTCACCCCTCCACTTT. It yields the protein CASSPATNINSPLHF.

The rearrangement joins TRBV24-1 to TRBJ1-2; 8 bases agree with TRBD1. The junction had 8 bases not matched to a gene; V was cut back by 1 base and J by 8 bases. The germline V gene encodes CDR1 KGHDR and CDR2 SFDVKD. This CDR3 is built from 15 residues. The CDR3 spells CATSDLGTGVGGYTF. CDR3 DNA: TGTGCCACCAGTGATTTAGGGACAGGAGTGGGCGGCTACACCTTC.

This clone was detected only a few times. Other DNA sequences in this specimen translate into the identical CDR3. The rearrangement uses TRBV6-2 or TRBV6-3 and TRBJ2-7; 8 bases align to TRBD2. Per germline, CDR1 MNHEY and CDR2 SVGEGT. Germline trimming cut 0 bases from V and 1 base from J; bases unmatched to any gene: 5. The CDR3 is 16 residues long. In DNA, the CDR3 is TGTGCCAGCAGTTACTCTGCGGGAGGAAGGTCCTACGAGCAGTACGTC. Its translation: CASSYSAGGRSYEQYV.

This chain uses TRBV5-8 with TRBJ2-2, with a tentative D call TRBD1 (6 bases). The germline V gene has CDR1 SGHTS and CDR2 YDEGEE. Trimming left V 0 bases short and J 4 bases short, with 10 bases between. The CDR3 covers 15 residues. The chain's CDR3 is CASSLEQGGTGELFF. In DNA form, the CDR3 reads TGTGCCAGCAGCTTGGAACAGGGCGGCACCGGGGAGCTGTTTTTT.

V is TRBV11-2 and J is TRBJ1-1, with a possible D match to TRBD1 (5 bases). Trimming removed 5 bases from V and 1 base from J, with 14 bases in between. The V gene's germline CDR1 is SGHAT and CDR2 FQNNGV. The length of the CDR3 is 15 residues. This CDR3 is CASSPHGGGNTEAFF. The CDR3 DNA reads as TGTGCCAGCAGCCCTCATGGCGGGGGGAACACTGAAGCTTTCTTT.

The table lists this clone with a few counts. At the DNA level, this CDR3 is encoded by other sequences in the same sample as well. CDR3 sequence reads: CASSRQGTEAFF. The CDR3 bases are TGTGCCAGCAGTCGACAGGGGACTGAAGCTTTCTTT. The genes are TRBV6-5 and TRBJ1-1; 8 bases agree with TRBD1. Germline values: CDR1 MNHEY, CDR2 SVGAGI. Unmatched junction bases numbered 1, after V lost 5 bases and J lost 5 bases. The CDR3 spans 12 residues.

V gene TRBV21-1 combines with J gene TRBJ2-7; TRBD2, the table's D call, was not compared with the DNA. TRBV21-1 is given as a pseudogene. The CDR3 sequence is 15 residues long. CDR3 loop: CASSKGAPSSYEQYV. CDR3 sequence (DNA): TGTGCCAGCAGCAAGGGAGCGCCGAGCTCCTACGAGCAGTACGTC.

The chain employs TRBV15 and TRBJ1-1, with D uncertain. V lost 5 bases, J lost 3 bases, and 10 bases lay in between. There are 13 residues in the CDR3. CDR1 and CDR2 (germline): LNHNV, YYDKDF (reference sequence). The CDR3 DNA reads TGTGCCACCAGCTCCTACCCGGACACTGAAGCTTTCTTT. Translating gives CATSSYPDTEAFF.